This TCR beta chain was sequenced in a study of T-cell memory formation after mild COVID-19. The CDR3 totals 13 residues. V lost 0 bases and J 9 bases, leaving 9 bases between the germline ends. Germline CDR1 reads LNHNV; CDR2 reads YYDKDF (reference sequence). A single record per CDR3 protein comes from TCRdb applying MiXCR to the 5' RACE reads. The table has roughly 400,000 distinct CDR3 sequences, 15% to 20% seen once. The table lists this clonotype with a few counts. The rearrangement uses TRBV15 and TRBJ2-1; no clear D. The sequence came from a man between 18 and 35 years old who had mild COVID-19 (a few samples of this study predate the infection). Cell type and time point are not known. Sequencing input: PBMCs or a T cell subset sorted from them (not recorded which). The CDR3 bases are TGTGCCACCAGCAGAGAGGCTCGCGGTGAGCAGTTCTTC. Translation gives CATSREARGEQFF.